The sequence of this T cell receptor beta chain was determined in a study of identical twins. Study-level results: Memory repertoires lacked the insertion deficit that abundant cord blood beta clonotypes showed.

Trimming took 6 bases from V and 4 from J; bases not matched to a gene: 2. The CDR3 consists of 14 residues. CDR1 and CDR2 from the germline V gene are KGHDR and SFDVKD. This clonotype was counted only a few times. Its antigen is not known. A universal primer site was incorporated via template switching, and the cDNA contained unique molecular identifiers. Via MiXCR, TCRdb re-called the 5' RACE reads, giving one row per CDR3 protein. The sample has approximately 490,000 distinct CDR3 sequences; 20% to 25% are singletons. These sequences were also reported in another study, on yellow fever vaccine responses in identical twins.

V and J are TRBV24-1 and TRBJ2-6, with TRBD1 matching 7 bases. The receptor's source is a woman aged 18-35 years in good health. Specimen: CD4+ T cells sorted from blood. CDR3 coding DNA: TGTGCCACCAGTAGACAGGGCGGGGCCAACGTCCTGACTTTC. Translating it yields CATSRQGGANVLTF.